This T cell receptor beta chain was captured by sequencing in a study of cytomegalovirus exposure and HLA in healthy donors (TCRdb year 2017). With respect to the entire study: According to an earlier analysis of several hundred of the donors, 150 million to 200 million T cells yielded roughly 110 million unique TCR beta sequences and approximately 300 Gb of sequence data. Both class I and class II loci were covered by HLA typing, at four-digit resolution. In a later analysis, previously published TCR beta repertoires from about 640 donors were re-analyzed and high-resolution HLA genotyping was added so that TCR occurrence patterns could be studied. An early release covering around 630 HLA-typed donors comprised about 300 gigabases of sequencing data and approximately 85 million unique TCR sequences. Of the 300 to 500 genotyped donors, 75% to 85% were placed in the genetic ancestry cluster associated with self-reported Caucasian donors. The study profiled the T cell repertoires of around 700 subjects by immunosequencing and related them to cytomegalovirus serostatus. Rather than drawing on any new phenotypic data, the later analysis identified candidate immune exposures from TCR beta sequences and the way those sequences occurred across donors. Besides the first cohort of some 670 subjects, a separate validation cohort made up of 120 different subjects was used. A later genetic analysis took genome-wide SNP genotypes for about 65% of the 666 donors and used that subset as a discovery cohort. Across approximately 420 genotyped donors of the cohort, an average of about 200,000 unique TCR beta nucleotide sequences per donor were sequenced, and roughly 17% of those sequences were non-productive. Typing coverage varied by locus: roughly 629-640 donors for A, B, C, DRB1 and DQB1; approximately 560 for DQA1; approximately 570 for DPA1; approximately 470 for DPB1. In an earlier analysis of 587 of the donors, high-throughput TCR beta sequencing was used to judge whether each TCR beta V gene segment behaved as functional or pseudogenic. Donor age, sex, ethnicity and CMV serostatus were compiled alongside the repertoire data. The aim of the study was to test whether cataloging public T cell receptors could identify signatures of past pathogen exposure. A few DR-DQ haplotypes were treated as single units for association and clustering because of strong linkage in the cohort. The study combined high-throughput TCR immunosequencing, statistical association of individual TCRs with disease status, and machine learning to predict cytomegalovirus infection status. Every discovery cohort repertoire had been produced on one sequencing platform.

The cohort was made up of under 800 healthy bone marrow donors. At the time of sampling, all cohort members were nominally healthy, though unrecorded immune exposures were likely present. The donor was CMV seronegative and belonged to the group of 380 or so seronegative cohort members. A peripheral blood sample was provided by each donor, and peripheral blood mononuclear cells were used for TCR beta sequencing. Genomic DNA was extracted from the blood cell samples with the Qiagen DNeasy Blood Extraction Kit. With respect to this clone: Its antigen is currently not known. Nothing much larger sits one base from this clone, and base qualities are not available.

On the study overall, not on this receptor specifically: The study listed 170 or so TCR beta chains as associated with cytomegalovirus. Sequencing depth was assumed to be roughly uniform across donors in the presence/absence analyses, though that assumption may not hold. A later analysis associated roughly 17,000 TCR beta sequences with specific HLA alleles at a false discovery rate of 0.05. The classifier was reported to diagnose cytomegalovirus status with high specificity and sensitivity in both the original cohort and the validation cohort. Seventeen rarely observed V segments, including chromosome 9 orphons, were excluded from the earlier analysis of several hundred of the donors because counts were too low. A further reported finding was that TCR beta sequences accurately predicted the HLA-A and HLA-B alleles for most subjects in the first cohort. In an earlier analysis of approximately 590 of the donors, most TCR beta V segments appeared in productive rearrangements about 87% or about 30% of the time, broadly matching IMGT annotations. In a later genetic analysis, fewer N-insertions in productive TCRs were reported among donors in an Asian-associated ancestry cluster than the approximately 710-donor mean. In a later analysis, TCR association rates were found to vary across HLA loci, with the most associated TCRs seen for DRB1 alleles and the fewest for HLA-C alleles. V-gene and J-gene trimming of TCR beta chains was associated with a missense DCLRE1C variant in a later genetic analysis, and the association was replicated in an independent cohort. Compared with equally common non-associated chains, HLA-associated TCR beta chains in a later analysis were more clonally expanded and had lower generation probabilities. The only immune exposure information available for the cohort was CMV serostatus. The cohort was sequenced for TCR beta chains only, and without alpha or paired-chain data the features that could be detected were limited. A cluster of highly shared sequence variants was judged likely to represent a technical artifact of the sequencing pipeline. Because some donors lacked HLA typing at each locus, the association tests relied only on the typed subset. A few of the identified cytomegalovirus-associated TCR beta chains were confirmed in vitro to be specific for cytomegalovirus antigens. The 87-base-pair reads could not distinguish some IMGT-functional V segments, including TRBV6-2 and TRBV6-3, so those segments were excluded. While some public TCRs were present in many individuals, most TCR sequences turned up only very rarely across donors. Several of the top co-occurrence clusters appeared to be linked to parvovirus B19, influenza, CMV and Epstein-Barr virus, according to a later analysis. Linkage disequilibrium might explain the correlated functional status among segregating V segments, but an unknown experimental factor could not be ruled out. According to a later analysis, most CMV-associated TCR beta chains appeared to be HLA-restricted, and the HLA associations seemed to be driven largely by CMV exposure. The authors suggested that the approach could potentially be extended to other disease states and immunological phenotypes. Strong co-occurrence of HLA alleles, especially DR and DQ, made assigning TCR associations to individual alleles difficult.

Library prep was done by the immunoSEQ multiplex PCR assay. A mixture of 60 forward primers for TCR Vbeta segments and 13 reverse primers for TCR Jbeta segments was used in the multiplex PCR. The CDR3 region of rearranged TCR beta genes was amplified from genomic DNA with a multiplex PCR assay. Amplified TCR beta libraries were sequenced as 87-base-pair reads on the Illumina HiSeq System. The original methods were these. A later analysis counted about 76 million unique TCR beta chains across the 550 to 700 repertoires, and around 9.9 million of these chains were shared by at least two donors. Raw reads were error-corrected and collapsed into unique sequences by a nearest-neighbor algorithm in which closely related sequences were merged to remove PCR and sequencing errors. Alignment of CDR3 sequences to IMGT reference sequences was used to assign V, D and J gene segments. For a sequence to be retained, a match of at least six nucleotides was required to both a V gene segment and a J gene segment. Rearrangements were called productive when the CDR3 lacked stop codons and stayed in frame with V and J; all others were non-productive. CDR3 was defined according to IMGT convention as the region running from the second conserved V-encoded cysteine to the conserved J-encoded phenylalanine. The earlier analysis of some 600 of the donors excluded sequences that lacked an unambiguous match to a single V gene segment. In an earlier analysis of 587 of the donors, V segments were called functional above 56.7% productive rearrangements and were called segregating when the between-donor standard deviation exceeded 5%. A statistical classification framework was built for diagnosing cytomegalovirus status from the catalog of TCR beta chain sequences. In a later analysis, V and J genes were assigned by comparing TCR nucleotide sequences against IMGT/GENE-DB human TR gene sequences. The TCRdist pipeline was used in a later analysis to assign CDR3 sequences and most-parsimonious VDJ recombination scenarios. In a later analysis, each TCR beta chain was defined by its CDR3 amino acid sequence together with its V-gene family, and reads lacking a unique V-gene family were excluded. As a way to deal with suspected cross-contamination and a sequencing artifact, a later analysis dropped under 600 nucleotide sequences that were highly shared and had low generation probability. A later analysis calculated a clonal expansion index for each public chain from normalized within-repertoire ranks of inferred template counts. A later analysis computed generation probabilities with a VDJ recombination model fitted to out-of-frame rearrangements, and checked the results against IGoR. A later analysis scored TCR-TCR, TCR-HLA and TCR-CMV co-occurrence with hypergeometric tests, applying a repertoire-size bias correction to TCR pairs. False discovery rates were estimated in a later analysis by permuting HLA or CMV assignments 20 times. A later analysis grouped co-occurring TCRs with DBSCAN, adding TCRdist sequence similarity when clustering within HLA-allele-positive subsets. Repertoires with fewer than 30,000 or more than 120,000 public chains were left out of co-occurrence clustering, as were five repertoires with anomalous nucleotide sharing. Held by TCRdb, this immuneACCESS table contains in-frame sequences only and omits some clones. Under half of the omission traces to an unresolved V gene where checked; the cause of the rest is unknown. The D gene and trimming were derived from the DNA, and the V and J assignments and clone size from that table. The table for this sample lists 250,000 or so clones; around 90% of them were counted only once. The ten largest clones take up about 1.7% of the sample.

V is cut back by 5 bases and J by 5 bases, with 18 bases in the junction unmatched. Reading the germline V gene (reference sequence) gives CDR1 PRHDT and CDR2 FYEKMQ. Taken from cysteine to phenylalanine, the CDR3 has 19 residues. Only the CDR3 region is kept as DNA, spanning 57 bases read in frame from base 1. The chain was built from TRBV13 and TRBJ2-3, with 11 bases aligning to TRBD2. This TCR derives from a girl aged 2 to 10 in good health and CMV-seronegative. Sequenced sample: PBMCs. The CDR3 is CASSHGRVDRGLAGDTQYF. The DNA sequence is TGTGCCAGCAGCCACGGCCGGGTAGACCGAGGACTAGCGGGAGATACGCAGTATTTT.